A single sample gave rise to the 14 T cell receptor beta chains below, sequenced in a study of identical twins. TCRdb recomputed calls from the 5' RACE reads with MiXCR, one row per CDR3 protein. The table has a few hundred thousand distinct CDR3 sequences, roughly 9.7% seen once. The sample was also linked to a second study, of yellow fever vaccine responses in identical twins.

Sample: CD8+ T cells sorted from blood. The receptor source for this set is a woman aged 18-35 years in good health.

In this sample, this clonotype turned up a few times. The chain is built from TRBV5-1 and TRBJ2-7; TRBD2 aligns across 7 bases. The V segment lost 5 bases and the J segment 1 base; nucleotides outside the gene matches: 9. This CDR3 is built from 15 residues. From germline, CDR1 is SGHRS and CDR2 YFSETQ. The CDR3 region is CASSPLTSESYEQYF. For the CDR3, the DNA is TGCGCCAGCAGTCCGCTAACTAGCGAGTCCTACGAGCAGTACTTC.

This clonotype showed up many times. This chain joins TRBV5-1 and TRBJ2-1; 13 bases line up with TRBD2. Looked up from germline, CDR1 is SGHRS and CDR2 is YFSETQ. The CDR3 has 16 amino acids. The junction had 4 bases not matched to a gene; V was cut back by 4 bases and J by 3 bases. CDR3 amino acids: CASSPGLAGIYNEQFF. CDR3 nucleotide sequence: TGCGCCAGCAGCCCGGGACTAGCGGGAATCTACAATGAGCAGTTCTTC.

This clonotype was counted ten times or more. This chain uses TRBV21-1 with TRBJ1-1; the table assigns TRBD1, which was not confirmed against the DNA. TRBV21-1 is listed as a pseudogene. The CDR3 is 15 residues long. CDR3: CASSNGTAMNTEAFF. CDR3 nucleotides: TGTGCCAGCAGCAATGGGACAGCTATGAACACTGAAGCTTTCTTT.

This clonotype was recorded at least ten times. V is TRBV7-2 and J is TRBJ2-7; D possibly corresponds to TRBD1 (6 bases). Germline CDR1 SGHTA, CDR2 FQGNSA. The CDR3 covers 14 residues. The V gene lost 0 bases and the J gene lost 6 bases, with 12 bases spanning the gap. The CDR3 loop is CASSLAQGFGEQYF. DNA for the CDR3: TGTGCCAGCAGCTTAGCGCAGGGGTTTGGCGAGCAGTACTTC.

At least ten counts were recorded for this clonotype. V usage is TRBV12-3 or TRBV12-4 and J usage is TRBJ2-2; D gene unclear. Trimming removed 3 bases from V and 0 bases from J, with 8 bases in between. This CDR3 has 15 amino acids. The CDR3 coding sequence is TGTGCCAGCAGTTTGGCGACACCGAACACCGGGGAGCTGTTTTTT. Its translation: CASSLATPNTGELFF.

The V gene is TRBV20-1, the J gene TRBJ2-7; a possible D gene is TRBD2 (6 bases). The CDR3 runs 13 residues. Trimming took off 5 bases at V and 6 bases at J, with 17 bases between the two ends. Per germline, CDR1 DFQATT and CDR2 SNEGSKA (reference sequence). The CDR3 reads CSARQSGGSEQYF. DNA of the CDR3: TGCAGTGCTCGGCAATCTGGAGGGAGCGAGCAGTACTTC.

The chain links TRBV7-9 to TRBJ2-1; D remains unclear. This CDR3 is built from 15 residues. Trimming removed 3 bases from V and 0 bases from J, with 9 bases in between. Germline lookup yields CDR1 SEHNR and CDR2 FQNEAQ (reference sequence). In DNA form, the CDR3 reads TGTGCCAGCAGCTTGAGCGCTAGCTCCTACAATGAGCAGTTCTTC. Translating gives CASSLSASSYNEQFF.

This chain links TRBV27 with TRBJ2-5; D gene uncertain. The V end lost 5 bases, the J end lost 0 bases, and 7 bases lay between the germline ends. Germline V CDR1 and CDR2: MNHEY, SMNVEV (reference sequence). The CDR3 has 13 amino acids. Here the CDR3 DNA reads TGTGCCAGCAGTCTCGTGTACCAAGAGACCCAGTACTTC. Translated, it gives CASSLVYQETQYF.

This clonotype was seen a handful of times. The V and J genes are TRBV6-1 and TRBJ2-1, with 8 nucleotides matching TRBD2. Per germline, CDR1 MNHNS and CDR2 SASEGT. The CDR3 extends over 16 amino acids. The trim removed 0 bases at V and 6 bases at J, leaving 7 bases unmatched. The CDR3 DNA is TGTGCCAGCAGTGAAGCGCTGTTAGCGGGACTCAATGAGCAGTTCTTC. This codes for CASSEALLAGLNEQFF.

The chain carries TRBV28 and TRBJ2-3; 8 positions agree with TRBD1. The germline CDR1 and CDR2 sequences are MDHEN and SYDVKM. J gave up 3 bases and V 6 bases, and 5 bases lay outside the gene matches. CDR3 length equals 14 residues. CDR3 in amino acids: CASSGQGETDTQYF. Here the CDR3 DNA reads TGTGCCAGCAGCGGACAGGGAGAAACAGATACGCAGTATTTT.

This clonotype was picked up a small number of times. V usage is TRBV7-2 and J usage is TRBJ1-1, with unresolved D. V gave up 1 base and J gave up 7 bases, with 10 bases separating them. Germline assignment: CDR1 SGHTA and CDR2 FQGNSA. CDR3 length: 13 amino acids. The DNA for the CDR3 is TGTGCCAGCAGCTTAGTCCGGAATGATGAAGCTTTCTTT. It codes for CASSLVRNDEAFF.

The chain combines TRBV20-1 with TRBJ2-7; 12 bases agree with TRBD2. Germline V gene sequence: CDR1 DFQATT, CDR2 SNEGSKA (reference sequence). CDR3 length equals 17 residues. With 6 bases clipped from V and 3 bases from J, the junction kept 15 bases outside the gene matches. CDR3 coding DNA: TGCAGTGCGAGGGGTCTAGCGGGAGGGCCATCCGACTACGAGCAGTACTTC. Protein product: CSARGLAGGPSDYEQYF.

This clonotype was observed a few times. The CDR3 region is CASSSESAAQWGKNIQYF. The CDR3 nucleotides are TGTGCCAGCAGCTCGGAGTCGGCCGCTCAGTGGGGCAAAAACATTCAGTACTTC. V is TRBV11-1 and J is TRBJ2-4; D is unclear. The germline CDR1 and CDR2 sequences are SGHAT and FQDESV (reference sequence). V lost 4 bases, J lost 3 bases, and 22 bases lay in between. The CDR3 extends over 18 amino acids.

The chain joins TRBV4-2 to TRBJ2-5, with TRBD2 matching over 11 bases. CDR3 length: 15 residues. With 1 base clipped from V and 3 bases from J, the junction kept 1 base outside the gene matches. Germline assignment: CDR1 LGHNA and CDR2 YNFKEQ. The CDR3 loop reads CASSQVTSGEETQYF. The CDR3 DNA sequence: TGTGCCAGCAGCCAAGTGACTAGCGGGGAAGAGACCCAGTACTTC.